What follows are 8 T cell receptor beta chains derived from one specimen sequenced in a study of blood T cell repertoires in COVID-19. Clones were sequenced by immunoSEQ multiplex PCR, and TCRdb holds only the in-frame ones, with some missing. Seen here are approximately 70,000 clones, around 80% observed once, and the top ten hold 18%. The sequenced material came from peripheral blood. The origin of the receptors is an older man who had recovered from COVID-19.

V is TRBV29-1 and J is TRBJ1-3; 7 bases agree with TRBD1. With V trimmed by 7 bases and J by 0 bases, 12 bases remained unmatched. The CDR3 runs to 16 residues. Germline assignment: CDR1 SQVTM and CDR2 ANQGSEA. The CDR3 DNA reads as TGCAGCGCCGCCGGGACAGAGGAATACTCTGGAAACACCATATATTTT. It yields the protein CSAAGTEEYSGNTIYF.

The J gene is TRBJ1-1, the V gene TRBV24-1, with D uncertain. This CDR3 spans 13 amino acids. Germline-derived CDR1 and CDR2 are KGHDR and SFDVKD. V lost 0 bases to trimming and J lost 5 bases, with 6 bases between them. CDR3 coding DNA: TGTGCCACCAGTGATTTGCTTTTTACTGAAGCTTTCTTT. Residues: CATSDLLFTEAFF.

CDR3: CASSIRQGNSPLHF. For the CDR3, the DNA is TGTGCCAGTAGTATAAGACAGGGAAATTCACCCCTCCACTTT. The chain has TRBV19 and TRBJ1-6; 7 nucleotides line up with TRBD1. The V gene's germline CDR1 is LNHDA and CDR2 SQIVND (reference sequence). The CDR3 runs to 14 residues. Trimming removed 2 bases from V and 7 bases from J; junction bases left unmatched: 2.

V usage is TRBV12-3 or TRBV12-4 and J usage is TRBJ1-5; D uncertain. CDR3 length: 13 amino acids. The V end was cut by 3 bases, the J end by 5 bases, with 8 bases between. The chain's CDR3 is CASSLAEDQPQHF. In DNA, the CDR3 is TGTGCCAGCAGTTTGGCGGAGGATCAGCCCCAGCATTTT.

This chain connects TRBV7-9 to TRBJ2-5; 13 bases line up with TRBD2. With V trimmed by 4 bases and J by 5 bases, 13 bases remained unmatched. Germline-derived CDR1 and CDR2 are SEHNR and FQNEAQ (reference sequence). There are 18 residues in the CDR3. CDR3 protein: CASSSTKTTSGGPETQYF. The CDR3 bases are TGTGCCAGCAGCTCGACAAAGACGACTAGCGGGGGGCCGGAGACCCAGTACTTC.

The chain joins TRBV27 to TRBJ1-1, with TRBD1 identical over 7 bases. The CDR3 covers 14 residues. After removal of 7 bases from V and 0 bases from J, the junction contained 5 bases not matched to a gene. The germline CDR1 and CDR2 sequences are MNHEY and SMNVEV (reference sequence). Here the CDR3 DNA reads TGTGCCAGCACCCAACAGGGGATGAACACTGAAGCTTTCTTT. Protein product: CASTQQGMNTEAFF.

This sequence joins TRBV7-2 and TRBJ2-3, with 8 bases fitting TRBD1. The CDR3 is 17 residues long. CDR1 SGHTA and CDR2 FQGNSA come from the germline V gene. V was clipped by 3 bases and J by 5 bases; unmatched bases: 13. Written as DNA, the CDR3 is TGTGCCAGCAGCTTGGACCCAGGGGGCCTCTCAGGAGATACGCAGTATTTT. Its translation is CASSLDPGGLSGDTQYF.

The genes are TRBV7-8 and TRBJ2-5, with 8 bases lining up with TRBD2. Germline loops: CDR1 SGHVS, CDR2 FQNEAQ. The trim removed 1 base at V and 5 bases at J, leaving 9 bases unmatched. This CDR3 region has 16 residues. The CDR3 DNA reads TGTGCCAGCAGCTTAGGGGTAGCGGGGACGGGGGAGACCCAGTACTTC. This translates into CASSLGVAGTGETQYF.